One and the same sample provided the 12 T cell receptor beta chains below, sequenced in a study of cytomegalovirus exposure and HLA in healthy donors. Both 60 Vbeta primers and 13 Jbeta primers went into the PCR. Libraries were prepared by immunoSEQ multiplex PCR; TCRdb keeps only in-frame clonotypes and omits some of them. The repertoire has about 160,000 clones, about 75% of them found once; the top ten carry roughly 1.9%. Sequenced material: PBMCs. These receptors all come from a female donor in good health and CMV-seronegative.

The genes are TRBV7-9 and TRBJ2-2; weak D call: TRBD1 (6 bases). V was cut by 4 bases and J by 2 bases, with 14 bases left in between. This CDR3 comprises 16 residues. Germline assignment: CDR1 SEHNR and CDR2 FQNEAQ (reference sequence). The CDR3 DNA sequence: TGTGCCAGCAGCTCATCCTCCGGGACAAACACCGGGGAGCTGTTTTTT. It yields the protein CASSSSSGTNTGELFF.

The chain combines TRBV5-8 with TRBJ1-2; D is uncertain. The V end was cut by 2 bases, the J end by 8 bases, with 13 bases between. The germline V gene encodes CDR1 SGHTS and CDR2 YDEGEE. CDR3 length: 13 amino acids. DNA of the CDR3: TGTGCCAGCAGCTTTCGCATCACGCAGGGCTACACCTTC. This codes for CASSFRITQGYTF.

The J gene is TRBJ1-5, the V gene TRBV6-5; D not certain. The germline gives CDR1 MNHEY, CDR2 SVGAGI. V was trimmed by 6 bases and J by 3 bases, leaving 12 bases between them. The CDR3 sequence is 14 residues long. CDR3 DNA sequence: TGTGCCAGCAGCAATAGAGGTTTCAATCAGCCCCAGCATTTT. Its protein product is CASSNRGFNQPQHF.

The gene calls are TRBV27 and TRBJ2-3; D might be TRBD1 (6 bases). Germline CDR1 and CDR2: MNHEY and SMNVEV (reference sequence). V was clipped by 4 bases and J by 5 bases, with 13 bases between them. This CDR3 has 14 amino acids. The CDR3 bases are TGTGCCAGCAGTTCCCGACAGGCCGGAGATACGCAGTATTTT. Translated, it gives CASSSRQAGDTQYF.

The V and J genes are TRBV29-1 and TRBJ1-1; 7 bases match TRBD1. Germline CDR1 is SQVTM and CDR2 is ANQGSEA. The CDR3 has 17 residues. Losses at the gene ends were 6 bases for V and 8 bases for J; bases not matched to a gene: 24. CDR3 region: CSVRGENSGLHRGEAFF. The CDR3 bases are TGCAGCGTGAGGGGGGAGAACTCGGGACTCCACAGGGGCGAAGCTTTCTTT.

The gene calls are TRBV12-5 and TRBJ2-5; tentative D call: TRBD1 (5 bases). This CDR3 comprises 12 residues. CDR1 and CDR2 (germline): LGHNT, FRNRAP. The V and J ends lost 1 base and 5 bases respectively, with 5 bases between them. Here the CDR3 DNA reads TGTGCTAGTGGTTTGGAGGGGGAGACCCAGTACTTC. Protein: CASGLEGETQYF.

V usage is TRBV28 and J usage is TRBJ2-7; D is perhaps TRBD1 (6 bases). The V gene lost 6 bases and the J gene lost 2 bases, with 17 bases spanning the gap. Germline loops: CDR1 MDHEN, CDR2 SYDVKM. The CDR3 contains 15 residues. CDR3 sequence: CASSTIGQLTYEQYF. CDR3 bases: TGTGCCAGCAGCACTATCGGACAGTTAACCTACGAGCAGTACTTC.

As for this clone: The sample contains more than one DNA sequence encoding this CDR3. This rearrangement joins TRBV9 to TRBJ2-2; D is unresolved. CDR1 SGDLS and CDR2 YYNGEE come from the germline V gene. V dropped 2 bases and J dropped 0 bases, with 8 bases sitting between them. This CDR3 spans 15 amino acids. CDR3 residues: CASSVAGSNTGELFF. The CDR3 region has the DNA TGTGCCAGCAGCGTGGCCGGGTCGAACACCGGGGAGCTGTTTTTT.

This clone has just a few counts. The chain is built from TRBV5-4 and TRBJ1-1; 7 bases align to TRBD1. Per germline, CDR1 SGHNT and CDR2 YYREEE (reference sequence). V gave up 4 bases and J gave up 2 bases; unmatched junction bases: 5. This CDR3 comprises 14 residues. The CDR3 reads CASSPDRANTEAFF. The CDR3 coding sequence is TGTGCCAGCAGCCCTGACAGGGCCAACACTGAAGCTTTCTTT. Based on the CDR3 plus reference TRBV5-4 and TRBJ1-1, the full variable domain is ETGVTQSPTHLIKTRGQQVTLRCSSQSGHNTVSWYQQALGQGPQFIFQYYREEENGRGNFPPRFSGLQFPNYSSELNVNALELDDSALYLCASSPDRANTEAFFGQGTRLTVV.

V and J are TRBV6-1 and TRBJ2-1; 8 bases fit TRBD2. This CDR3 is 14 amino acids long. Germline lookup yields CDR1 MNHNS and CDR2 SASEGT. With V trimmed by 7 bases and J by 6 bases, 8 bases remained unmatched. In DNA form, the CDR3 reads TGTGCCAGCACGAGCGGGAGCCTGGGCAATGAGCAGTTCTTC. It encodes CASTSGSLGNEQFF.

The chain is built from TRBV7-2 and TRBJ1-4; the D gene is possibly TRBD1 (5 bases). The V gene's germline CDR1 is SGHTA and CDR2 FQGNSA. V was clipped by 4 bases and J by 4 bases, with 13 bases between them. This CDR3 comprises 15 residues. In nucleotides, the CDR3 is TGTGCCAGCAGCTCCCTCGGGGGTTTTAATGAAAAACTGTTTTTT. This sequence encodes CASSSLGGFNEKLFF. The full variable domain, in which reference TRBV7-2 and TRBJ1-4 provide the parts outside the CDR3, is GAGVSQSPSNKVTEKGKDVELRCDPISGHTALYWYRQSLGQGLEFLIYFQGNSAPDKSGLPSDRFSAERTGGSVSTLTIQRTQQEDSAVYLCASSSLGGFNEKLFFGSGTQLSVL.

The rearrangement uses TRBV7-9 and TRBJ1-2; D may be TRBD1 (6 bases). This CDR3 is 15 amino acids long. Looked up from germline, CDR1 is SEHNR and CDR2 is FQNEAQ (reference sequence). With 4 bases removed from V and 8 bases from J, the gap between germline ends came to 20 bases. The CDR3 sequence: CASSSRDKEFEGYTF. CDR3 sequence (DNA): TGTGCCAGCAGCTCCCGGGACAAGGAGTTCGAGGGCTACACCTTC.